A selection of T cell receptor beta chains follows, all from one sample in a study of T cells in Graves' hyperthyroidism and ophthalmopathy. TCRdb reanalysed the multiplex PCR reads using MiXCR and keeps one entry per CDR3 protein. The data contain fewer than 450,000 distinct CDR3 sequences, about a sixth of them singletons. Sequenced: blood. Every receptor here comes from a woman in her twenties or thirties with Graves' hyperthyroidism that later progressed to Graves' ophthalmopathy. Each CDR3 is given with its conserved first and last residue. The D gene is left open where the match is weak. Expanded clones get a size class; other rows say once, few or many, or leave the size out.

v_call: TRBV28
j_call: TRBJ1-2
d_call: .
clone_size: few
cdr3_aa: CASMGPYDGYTF
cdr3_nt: TGTGCCAGCATGGGTCCTTACGATGGCTACACCTTC

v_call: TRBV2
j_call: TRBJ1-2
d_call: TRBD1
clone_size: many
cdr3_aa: CASSVRTGGNYGYTF
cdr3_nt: TGTGCCAGCAGTGTCCGGACAGGGGGCAACTATGGCTACACCTTC

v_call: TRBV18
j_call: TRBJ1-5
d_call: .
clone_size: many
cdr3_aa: CASSPPGDQPQHF
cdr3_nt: TGTGCCAGCTCACCACCGGGCGATCAGCCCCAGCATTTT

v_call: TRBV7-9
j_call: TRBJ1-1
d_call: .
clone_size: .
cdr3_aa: CASSQNRDQTEAFF
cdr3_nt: TGTGCCAGCAGCCAAAACAGGGATCAGACTGAAGCTTTCTTT

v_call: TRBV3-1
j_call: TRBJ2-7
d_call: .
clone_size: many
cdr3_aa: CASSDGISYEQYF
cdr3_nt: TGTGCCAGCAGCGACGGGATCTCCTACGAGCAGTACTTC

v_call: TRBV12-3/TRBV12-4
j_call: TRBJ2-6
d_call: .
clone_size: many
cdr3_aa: CASRATGSAGANVLTF
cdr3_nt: TGTGCCAGCAGGGCCACAGGGTCCGCTGGGGCCAACGTCCTGACTTTC

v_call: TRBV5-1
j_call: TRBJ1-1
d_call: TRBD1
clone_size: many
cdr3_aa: CASSSGTVRATEAFF
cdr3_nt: TGCGCCAGCAGCTCCGGGACAGTAAGGGCAACTGAAGCTTTCTTT

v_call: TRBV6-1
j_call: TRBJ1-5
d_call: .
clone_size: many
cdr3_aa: CASSEVLRDTNQPQHF
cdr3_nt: TGTGCCAGCAGTGAAGTTTTACGGGACACTAATCAGCCCCAGCATTTT

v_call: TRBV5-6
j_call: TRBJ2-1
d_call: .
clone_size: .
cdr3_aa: CASSSSQGVQEQFF
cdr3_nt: TGTGCCAGCAGCTCCTCCCAGGGAGTTCAGGAGCAGTTCTTC

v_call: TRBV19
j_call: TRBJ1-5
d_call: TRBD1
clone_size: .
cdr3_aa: CASSATGTGVDQPQHF
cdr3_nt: TGTGCCAGTAGTGCAACCGGGACAGGGGTGGATCAGCCCCAGCATTTT

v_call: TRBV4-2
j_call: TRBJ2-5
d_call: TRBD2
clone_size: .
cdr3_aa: CASSPAGAGAETQYF
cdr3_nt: TGTGCCAGCAGCCCGGCCGGGGCGGGAGCTGAGACCCAGTACTTC

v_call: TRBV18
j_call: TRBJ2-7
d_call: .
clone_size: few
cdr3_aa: CASSPPPGRKRYEQYF
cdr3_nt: TGTGCCAGCTCACCACCCCCAGGGCGGAAAAGGTACGAGCAGTACTTC

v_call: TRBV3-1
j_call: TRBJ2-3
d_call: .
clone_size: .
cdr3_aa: CASSPGGTGSTDTQYF
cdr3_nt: TGTGCCAGCAGCCCGGGGGGGACAGGGTCCACAGATACGCAGTATTTT

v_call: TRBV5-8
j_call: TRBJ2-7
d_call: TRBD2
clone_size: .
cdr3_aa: CASSSQISGRSYEQYF
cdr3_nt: TGTGCCAGCAGCTCCCAGATTAGCGGGAGATCCTACGAGCAGTACTTC

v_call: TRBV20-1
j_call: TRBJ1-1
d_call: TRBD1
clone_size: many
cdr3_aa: CSAPYSPGGITEAFF
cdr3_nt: TGCAGTGCCCCGTATAGCCCAGGGGGGATCACTGAAGCTTTCTTT

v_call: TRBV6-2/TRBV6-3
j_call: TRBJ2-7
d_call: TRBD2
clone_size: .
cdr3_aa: CASSFGGALEQYF
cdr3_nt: TGTGCCAGCAGTTTCGGGGGGGCCTTAGAGCAGTACTTC

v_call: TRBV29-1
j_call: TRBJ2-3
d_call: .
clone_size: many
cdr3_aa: CSVAGLNTDTQYF
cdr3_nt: TGCAGCGTTGCCGGACTAAACACAGATACGCAGTATTTT

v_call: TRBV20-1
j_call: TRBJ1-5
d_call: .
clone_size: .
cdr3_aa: CSATGAPGAGQPQHF
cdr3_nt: TGCAGTGCTACCGGTGCCCCGGGGGCAGGTCAGCCCCAGCATTTT